This TCR beta chain is drawn from a study of blood T cell repertoires in COVID-19. Study overall: Researchers got acute and convalescent COVID-19 samples from the United States, Italy and Spain. PBMCs, B-cell-depleted T cells, or T cells provided the cDNA or gDNA that made up the material.

Trimming left V 3 bases short and J 6 bases short, with 12 bases between. The CDR3 contains 13 residues. Germline V gene data show CDR1 as SGHRS and CDR2 as YFSETQ. Original analysis: The authors estimated nucleated cell counts from reference gene primer amplification. The assay was immunoSEQ multiplex PCR, and TCRdb's table has in-frame clones only and misses some. V, J and clone size are taken as reported in that table, and D and trimming were inferred from the DNA itself. The repertoire holds about 290,000 clones, with 70% to 90% as singletons. Sample: peripheral blood. This TCR derives from a woman aged 45-65 years with active or convalescent COVID-19. The rearrangement links TRBV5-1 to TRBJ1-1, with D possibly TRBD1 on 6 matching bases. This CDR3 is CASSSLGGAEAFF. The CDR3 nucleotides read TGCGCCAGCAGCTCCTTAGGGGGGGCTGAAGCTTTCTTT.